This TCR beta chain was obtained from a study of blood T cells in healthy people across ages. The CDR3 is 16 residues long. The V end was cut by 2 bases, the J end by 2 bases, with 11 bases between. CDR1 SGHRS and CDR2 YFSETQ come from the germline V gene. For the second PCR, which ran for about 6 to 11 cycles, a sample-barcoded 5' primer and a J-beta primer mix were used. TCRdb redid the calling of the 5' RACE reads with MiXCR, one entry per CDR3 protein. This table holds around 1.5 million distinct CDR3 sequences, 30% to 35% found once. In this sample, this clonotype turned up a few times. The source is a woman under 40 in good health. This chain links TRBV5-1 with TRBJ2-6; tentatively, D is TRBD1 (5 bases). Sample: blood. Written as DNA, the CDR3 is TGCGCCAGCAGCTTAACTGACAGAACTGGGGCCAACGTCCTGACTTTC. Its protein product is CASSLTDRTGANVLTF. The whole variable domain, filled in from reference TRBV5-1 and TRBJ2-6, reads KAGVTQTPRYLIKTRGQQVTLSCSPISGHRSVSWYQQTPGQGLQFLFEYFSETQRNKGNFPGRFSGRQFSNSRSEMNVSTLELGDSALYLCASSLTDRTGANVLTFGAGSRLTVL.